This TCR beta chain emerged from a study of cytomegalovirus exposure and HLA in healthy donors. On the study more broadly: One earlier analysis, a look at approximately 190 million T cells, found about 110 million unique TCR beta sequences.

Researchers ran the PCR with 60 Vbeta and 13 Jbeta primers. Libraries were prepared by immunoSEQ multiplex PCR; TCRdb keeps only in-frame clonotypes and omits some of them. The table lists 150,000 to 180,000 clones, roughly 75% of them singletons. Germline CDR1 is SGHRS and CDR2 is YFSETQ. This CDR3 is 15 amino acids long. V was pared by 5 bases and J by 0 bases, with 2 bases of the junction left unmatched. Findings and limits, study-wide: Researchers reported in a later analysis that common viral pathogens appeared linked to several top clusters. Later on, a genetic analysis was performed. It linked a missense variant in DCLRE1C with V- and J-gene trimming of TCR beta.

Notes on this clone: What it binds is not known.

The clonotype was recovered from a man aged 18 to 30 in good health and CMV-seronegative. The chain recombines TRBV5-1 with TRBJ2-1, with 10 bases aligning to TRBD1. Material for sequencing was PBMCs. The CDR3 sequence: CASRGQGSSYNEQFF. CDR3 bases: TGCGCCAGCAGGGGACAGGGGAGCTCCTACAATGAGCAGTTCTTC.